The next 28 T cell receptor beta chains were all read from a single sample in a study of cytomegalovirus exposure and HLA in healthy donors. PCR involved 60 Vbeta and 13 Jbeta primers. Using immunoSEQ multiplex PCR, the repertoire was profiled, and TCRdb retains in-frame clones only, with some absent. The table shows roughly 190,000 clones, with 77% occurring only once. The sequenced material came from PBMCs. The source of these receptors is a woman in her thirties in good health and CMV-seropositive.

This chain joins TRBV18 and TRBJ1-3, with 9 bases matching TRBD1. Germline loops: CDR1 KGHSH, CDR2 LQKENI. V trimming: 3 bases; J trimming: 1 base; junction bases outside the gene matches: 4. The CDR3 extends over 16 amino acids. The DNA for the CDR3 is TGTGCCAGCTCACCGACAGGGGGTTCGTCTGGAAACACCATATATTTT. As protein: CASSPTGGSSGNTIYF. The full variable domain, in which reference TRBV18 and TRBJ1-3 provide the parts outside the CDR3, is NAGVMQNPRHLVRRRGQEARLRCSPMKGHSHVYWYRQLPEEGLKFMVYLQKENIIDESGMPKERFSAEFPKEGPSILRIQQVVRGDSAAYFCASSPTGGSSGNTIYFGEGSWLTVV.

This clone was counted once. J is TRBJ2-1 and V is TRBV5-1; D might be TRBD1 (6 bases). V shed 2 bases and J shed 9 bases, with 12 bases lying between them. The CDR3 runs 13 residues. In germline, CDR1 is SGHRS, CDR2 YFSETQ. This CDR3 is CASSFQGIGEQFF. CDR3 in DNA: TGCGCCAGCAGCTTCCAGGGGATCGGTGAGCAGTTCTTC. Together with reference TRBV5-1 and TRBJ2-1, the CDR3 gives the full variable domain: KAGVTQTPRYLIKTRGQQVTLSCSPISGHRSVSWYQQTPGQGLQFLFEYFSETQRNKGNFPGRFSGRQFSNSRSEMNVSTLELGDSALYLCASSFQGIGEQFFGPGTRLTVL.

The V gene is TRBV5-1, the J gene TRBJ1-4, with D possibly being TRBD1 (6 bases). This CDR3 spans 14 amino acids. V lost 4 bases to trimming and J lost 6 bases, with 13 bases between them. In germline, CDR1 is SGHRS, CDR2 YFSETQ. CDR3 protein: CASSRDKSHEKLFF. In DNA, the CDR3 is TGCGCCAGCAGCCGGGACAAAAGTCATGAAAAACTGTTTTTT.

This clone was seen just once. The V and J genes are TRBV5-1 and TRBJ2-2; 7 bases are shared with TRBD1. The junction had 8 bases not matched to a gene; V was cut back by 5 bases and J by 1 base. The CDR3 is made up of 16 amino acids. Germline values: CDR1 SGHRS, CDR2 YFSETQ. CDR3 nucleotide sequence: TGCGCCAGCAGTCCCGGACAGGCGCTGAACACCGGGGAGCTGTTTTTT. Amino acid sequence: CASSPGQALNTGELFF.

This rearrangement joins TRBV6-5 to TRBJ1-5; D unclear. Germline values: CDR1 MNHEY, CDR2 SVGAGI. V shed 7 bases and J shed 5 bases, with 12 bases lying between them. CDR3 size: 13 residues. CDR3 protein: CASTTSGDQPQHF. CDR3 nucleotides: TGTGCCAGCACCACTTCCGGGGATCAGCCCCAGCATTTT.

The rearrangement uses TRBV5-6 and TRBJ1-1, with D tentatively TRBD1 (5 bases). The V and J ends lost 0 bases and 10 bases respectively, with 13 bases between them. CDR1 and CDR2 from the germline V gene are SGHDT and YYEEEE. The CDR3 totals 13 residues. CDR3 sequence: CASSLERGRGAFF. The CDR3 DNA is TGTGCCAGCAGCTTGGAGCGGGGGAGGGGAGCTTTCTTT.

The J gene is TRBJ2-3, the V gene TRBV28, with TRBD2 matching 13 bases. V gave up 6 bases and J gave up 2 bases; unmatched junction bases: 11. CDR1 is MDHEN, CDR2 SYDVKM, per germline. CDR3 size: 18 residues. CDR3 DNA sequence: TGTGCCAGCAGGCCGGGACTAGCGGGGTTAACAGCCACAGATACGCAGTATTTT. This codes for CASRPGLAGLTATDTQYF.

This chain connects TRBV5-6 to TRBJ2-5; D unresolved. The J call may be faulty, since TRBJ2-7 better matches the DNA end. CDR1 is SGHDT and CDR2 is YYEEEE in the germline V gene. The CDR3 is made up of 17 amino acids. The CDR3: CASSFLTDPKASYEQYF. CDR3 DNA sequence: TGTGCCAGCAGCTTTTTAACAGACCCTAAGGCTTCCTACGAGCAGTACTTC.

The gene calls are TRBV7-3 and TRBJ2-1; 8 bases agree with TRBD2. This CDR3 region has 16 residues. Germline V gene sequence: CDR1 SGHTA, CDR2 FQGTGA. J lost 10 bases, V lost 1 base, and 12 bases had no gene match. The CDR3 sequence: CASSLMGGSGSGEQFF. CDR3 nucleotides: TGTGCCAGCAGCTTAATGGGGGGAAGCGGGAGCGGCGAGCAGTTCTTC.

This sequence joins TRBV15 and TRBJ2-3, with TRBD1 as a possible D gene (6 bases). The CDR3 has 17 residues. V shed 3 bases and J shed 4 bases, with 20 bases lying between them. Germline V gene sequence: CDR1 LNHNV, CDR2 YYDKDF (reference sequence). The CDR3 DNA reads as TGTGCCACCAGCAGGGGAGTAGGGGGTGAAATTCCAGATACGCAGTATTTT. This codes for CATSRGVGGEIPDTQYF.

The chain employs TRBV7-9 and TRBJ2-5, with 11 bases identical to TRBD2. V dropped 5 bases and J dropped 3; count of bases not matched to a gene: 5. The germline gives CDR1 SEHNR, CDR2 FQNEAQ (reference sequence). The CDR3 covers 15 residues. The DNA of the CDR3 is TGTGCCAGCAGCCACCCGACTAGCGGGGAAGAGACCCAGTACTTC. This encodes CASSHPTSGEETQYF.

The genes are TRBV29-1 and TRBJ2-3; TRBD2 matches at 9 bases. Germline-derived CDR1 and CDR2 are SQVTM and ANQGSEA. V shed 7 bases, J shed 3 bases, and the junction held 5 bases outside the gene matches. There are 13 residues in the CDR3. The CDR3 sequence is CSGDSGGTDTQYF. CDR3 in DNA: TGCAGCGGTGATAGCGGGGGAACAGATACGCAGTATTTT.

V and J are TRBV25-1 and TRBJ2-5, with TRBD2 matching 7 bases. V trimming: 2 bases; J trimming: 5 bases; junction bases outside the gene matches: 5. The CDR3 loop spans 14 amino acids. CDR1 and CDR2 from the germline V gene are MGHDK and SYGVNS. CDR3: CASSEGVGRETQYF. In DNA, the CDR3 is TGTGCCAGCAGTGAAGGGGTCGGGAGGGAGACCCAGTACTTC.

This clone came up a few times. This rearrangement joins TRBV29-1 to TRBJ2-1; 9 nucleotides match TRBD1. The CDR3 has 14 amino acids. V gave up 7 bases and J gave up 3 bases; unmatched junction bases: 7. Germline CDR1 SQVTM, CDR2 ANQGSEA. The CDR3 nucleotides are TGCAGCGCCCGGGACAGGGACTTCTACAATGAGCAGTTCTTC. Residues: CSARDRDFYNEQFF.

This clone occurred once. The rearrangement uses TRBV18 and TRBJ2-3; 12 bases are shared with TRBD2. The CDR3 runs to 16 residues. Looked up from germline, CDR1 is KGHSH and CDR2 is LQKENI. Unmatched junction bases numbered 4, after V lost 4 bases and J lost 2 bases. The CDR3 loop reads CASSHGLAGHTDTQYF. Here the CDR3 DNA reads TGTGCCAGCTCACACGGACTAGCGGGACACACAGATACGCAGTATTTT. Full variable domain (missing parts from reference TRBV18 and TRBJ2-3): NAGVMQNPRHLVRRRGQEARLRCSPMKGHSHVYWYRQLPEEGLKFMVYLQKENIIDESGMPKERFSAEFPKEGPSILRIQQVVRGDSAAYFCASSHGLAGHTDTQYFGPGTRLTVL.

This chain joins TRBV7-2 and TRBJ2-4; the D is unclear. The germline V and J ends were trimmed by 5 bases and 1 base, with 6 bases remaining between them. The germline gives CDR1 SGHTA, CDR2 FQGNSA. This CDR3 spans 13 amino acids. CDR3 bases: TGTGCCAGCAGCCTTGTTGCCAAAAACATTCAGTACTTC. Translation gives CASSLVAKNIQYF.

V gene TRBV7-2 combines with J gene TRBJ1-5, with D unclear. The CDR3 has 12 amino acids. Germline V gives CDR1 SGHTA, CDR2 FQGNSA. V lost 5 bases and J 6 bases, leaving 8 bases between the germline ends. The CDR3 region has the DNA TGTGCCAGCAGCCCCCCCGGTCAGCCCCAGCATTTT. It yields the protein CASSPPGQPQHF. Using reference TRBV7-2 and TRBJ1-5 for the parts outside the CDR3, the full variable domain is GAGVSQSPSNKVTEKGKDVELRCDPISGHTALYWYRQSLGQGLEFLIYFQGNSAPDKSGLPSDRFSAERTGGSVSTLTIQRTQQEDSAVYLCASSPPGQPQHFGDGTRLSIL.

This clone was observed a single time. V and J are TRBV7-2 and TRBJ1-6; 9 nucleotides agree with TRBD1. J gave up 0 bases and V 5 bases, and 2 bases lay outside the gene matches. CDR3 size: 16 residues. CDR1 and CDR2 from the germline V gene are SGHTA and FQGNSA. The CDR3 region has the DNA TGTGCCAGCAGCCCGACAGGGGGCTCCTATAATTCACCCCTCCACTTT. Translation gives CASSPTGGSYNSPLHF.

In this sample, this clone turned up once. V gene TRBV5-6 combines with J gene TRBJ2-7; D is ambiguous. This CDR3 region has 13 residues. Looked up from germline, CDR1 is SGHDT and CDR2 is YYEEEE. Trimming took 7 bases from V and 0 from J, leaving 11 bases between them. The CDR3: CASRHGGSYEQYF. As DNA, the CDR3 is TGTGCCAGCCGCCACGGCGGCTCCTACGAGCAGTACTTC. Full variable domain (outside the CDR3, taken from reference TRBV5-6 and TRBJ2-7): DAGVTQSPTHLIKTRGQQVTLRCSPKSGHDTVSWYQQALGQGPQFIFQYYEEEERQRGNFPDRFSGHQFPNYSSELNVNALLLGDSALYLCASRHGGSYEQYFGPGTRLTVT.

This chain connects TRBV19 to TRBJ1-2; perhaps TRBD1 as D (6 bases). Germline lookup yields CDR1 LNHDA and CDR2 SQIVND (reference sequence). The CDR3 is 12 amino acids. Trimming took off 5 bases at V and 11 bases at J, with 15 bases between the two ends. Here the CDR3 DNA reads TGTGCCAGTAGTCCCAGGGGCGCTGGTTACACCTTC. This translates into CASSPRGAGYTF.

The rearrangement links TRBV11-3 to TRBJ2-3, with D maybe TRBD1 (6 bases). V was shortened by 4 bases and J by 4 bases, with 12 bases between the two germline ends. The V gene's germline CDR1 is SGHNT and CDR2 YENEEA. The CDR3 sequence is 14 residues long. The CDR3 loop is CASSSVSGADTQYF. CDR3 coding DNA: TGTGCCAGCAGCTCGGTCTCAGGGGCAGATACGCAGTATTTT.

This chain joins TRBV10-2 and TRBJ1-1, with a weak D call TRBD1 (6 bases). Germline V gives CDR1 WSHSY, CDR2 SAAADI. This CDR3 contains 16 residues. V lost 8 bases and J lost 7, with 26 bases in between. Here the CDR3 DNA reads TGCGCCAGCCCGGGGCGGGGGCTACTCATATGTGGTGAAGCTTTCTTT. Residues: CASPGRGLLICGEAFF.

This clone was recorded a few times. The chain links TRBV7-2 to TRBJ2-6; 9 nucleotides align to TRBD1. CDR1 is SGHTA and CDR2 is FQGNSA in the germline V gene. CDR3 length equals 19 residues. Germline trimming cut 5 bases from V and 1 base from J; bases unmatched to any gene: 12. CDR3 coding DNA: TGTGCCAGCAGCCTAATACCGGGACAGGGAACTTCTGGGGCCAACGTCCTGACTTTC. This sequence encodes CASSLIPGQGTSGANVLTF.

V gene TRBV4-2 combines with J gene TRBJ2-7, with D maybe TRBD1 (6 bases). Germline V gene data show CDR1 as LGHNA and CDR2 as YNFKEQ. V lost 1 base and J 1 base, leaving 14 bases between the germline ends. The CDR3 covers 16 residues. This CDR3 reads CASSQALTGISYEQYF. The CDR3 nucleotides are TGTGCCAGCAGCCAAGCCCTGACAGGTATTTCCTACGAGCAGTACTTC.

The chain has TRBV2 and TRBJ2-7; 11 positions match TRBD2. The J segment lost 4 bases and the V segment lost 6 bases, leaving 11 bases of the junction unmatched. The V gene's germline CDR1 is SNHLY and CDR2 FYNNEI. The length of the CDR3 is 16 residues. The CDR3 region has the DNA TGTGCCAGCAGGGTGGGTGAGACTAGCGGGAAATACGAGCAGTACTTC. Translated: CASRVGETSGKYEQYF.

In its sample, this clone was seen a few times. This chain uses TRBV7-3 with TRBJ2-1, with TRBD2 matching over 10 bases. The junction had 5 bases not matched to a gene; V was cut back by 5 bases and J by 4 bases. The CDR3 is 15 residues long. Looked up from germline, CDR1 is SGHTA and CDR2 is FQGTGA. The CDR3 nucleotides read TGTGCCAGCAGCATAGCGGGGGGCAATTACAATGAGCAGTTCTTC. This sequence encodes CASSIAGGNYNEQFF.

This chain's CDR3 is CASSLEPRTGSGYTF. DNA of the CDR3: TGTGCCAGCAGCTTAGAACCGAGAACAGGGTCTGGCTACACCTTC. J is TRBJ1-2 and V is TRBV7-9; possibly TRBD1 for D (6 bases). Trimming stripped 1 base from V and 7 bases from J, with 16 bases between. Germline assignment: CDR1 SEHNR and CDR2 FQNEAQ (reference sequence). CDR3 length: 15 residues.

The gene calls are TRBV5-1 and TRBJ2-5, with TRBD1 matching 7 bases. The J call may be faulty, since TRBJ2-7 better matches the DNA end. The CDR3 is made up of 13 amino acids. Germline CDR1 SGHRS, CDR2 YFSETQ. CDR3 sequence reads: CASTRTGAYEQYF. The CDR3 nucleotides read TGCGCCAGCACCAGGACAGGAGCCTACGAGCAGTACTTC.